This T cell receptor beta chain was sequenced for a study of cytomegalovirus exposure and HLA in healthy donors (TCRdb year 2017). In the study overall: An earlier analysis of a few hundred of the donors reported under 300 Gb of sequence data and 95 million to 130 million unique TCR beta sequences obtained from about 179 million T cells. Class I and class II HLA loci were covered by the typing at four-digit resolution. Among the roughly 400 genotyped donors, about 85% belonged to the genetic ancestry cluster associated with self-reported Caucasian donors. In an earlier analysis of a few hundred of the donors, high-throughput TCR beta sequencing was used to judge whether each TCR beta V gene segment behaved as functional or pseudogenic. All discovery cohort repertoires had been generated using a single sequencing platform. Typing coverage differed by locus: A, B, C, DRB1 and DQB1 were typed in roughly 629-630 donors, DQA1 in 500 to 550, DPA1 in approximately 600, and DPB1 in roughly 450. To predict cytomegalovirus infection status, the study brought together high-throughput TCR immunosequencing, statistical association of individual TCRs with disease status, and machine learning. Using immunosequencing, the study profiled T cell repertoires from approximately 700 subjects and related those repertoires to cytomegalovirus serostatus. A later analysis re-examined previously published TCR beta repertoires from roughly 720 donors and added high-resolution HLA genotyping to investigate patterns of TCR occurrence. Donor age, sex, ethnicity and CMV serostatus were compiled alongside the repertoire data. A later genetic analysis took genome-wide SNP genotypes for about three fifths of the roughly 670 donors and used that subset as a discovery cohort. Rather than using new phenotypic data, the later analysis identified candidate immune exposures from TCR beta sequences and from how often those sequences occurred across donors. A separate validation cohort of 100 to 150 different subjects was used in addition to the 666-subject first cohort. The study was designed to test whether signatures of past pathogen exposure could be identified by cataloging public T cell receptors. Across some 400 genotyped donors of the cohort, an average of about 240,000 unique TCR beta nucleotide sequences per donor were sequenced, and roughly 18% of those sequences were non-productive. Several DR-DQ haplotypes were treated as single units for association and clustering because of strong linkage in the cohort. About 280 gigabases of sequencing data and some 85 million unique TCR sequences were included in an early release covering around 650 HLA-typed donors. Summary of the overall study and its limitations: V-gene and J-gene trimming of TCR beta chains was associated with a missense DCLRE1C variant in a later genetic analysis, and the association was replicated in an independent cohort. Presence/absence analyses assumed roughly uniform sequencing depth across donors, an assumption that may not hold. In an earlier analysis of several hundred of the donors, most TCR beta V segments were observed in productive rearrangements about 87% or about 30% of the time, broadly matching IMGT annotations. In the study, approximately 160 TCR beta chains were listed as associated with cytomegalovirus. When HLA alleles, especially DR and DQ, strongly co-occurred, TCR associations were difficult to assign to individual alleles. In a later analysis, TCR association rates were found to vary across HLA loci, with the most associated TCRs seen for DRB1 alleles and the fewest for HLA-C alleles. A later analysis found that HLA-associated TCR beta chains were more clonally expanded and had lower generation probabilities than equally common non-associated chains. Across donors, most TCR sequences were observed very rarely, whereas some public TCRs were present in many individuals. A group of highly shared sequence variants was considered likely to be a technical artifact of the sequencing pipeline. Correlated functional status among segregating V segments might reflect linkage disequilibrium, but an unknown experimental factor could not be ruled out. In this cohort, only TCR beta chains were sequenced, and detectable features were limited by the absence of alpha or paired-chain data. A further reported finding was that TCR beta sequences accurately predicted the HLA-A and HLA-B alleles for most subjects in the first cohort. Approximately 18 rarely observed V segments, including chromosome 9 orphons, were excluded from the earlier analysis of some 590 of the donors because counts were too low. In vitro tests confirmed that a few of the cytomegalovirus-associated TCR beta chains recognize cytomegalovirus antigens. The classifier was reported to diagnose cytomegalovirus status with high specificity and sensitivity in both the original and validation cohorts. Most CMV-associated TCR beta chains appeared to be HLA-restricted in a later analysis, and the HLA associations seemed to be driven largely by CMV exposure. It was suggested by the authors that the approach could potentially be generalized to other disease states and immunological phenotypes. Because the 87-base-pair reads could not distinguish some IMGT-functional V segments, including TRBV6-2 and TRBV6-3, those segments were excluded. Because HLA typing was missing for some donors at each locus, association tests included only the typed subset. A later analysis associated roughly 17,000 TCR beta sequences with specific HLA alleles at a false discovery rate of 0.05. According to a later genetic analysis, donors in an Asian-associated ancestry cluster had fewer N-insertions in productive TCRs than the approximately 630-donor mean. The only immune exposure information available for the cohort was CMV serostatus. A later analysis reported that several top co-occurrence clusters appeared linked to parvovirus B19, influenza, CMV and Epstein-Barr virus.

The CDR3 contains 14 residues, cysteine and phenylalanine counted. Only CDR3 DNA is held: 42 bases, read in frame from base 1. CDR1 and CDR2 (GTSNPN, SVGIG) derive from the germline V gene (reference sequence). At the junction V is shortened by 0 bases and J by 0 bases, with 6 bases in between. The cohort comprised 670 or so healthy bone marrow donors. All cohort members were sampled while nominally healthy, although unrecorded immune exposures were likely present. The donor tested CMV seronegative and was one of the 352 seronegative cohort members. A peripheral blood sample was provided by each donor, and peripheral blood mononuclear cells were used for TCR beta sequencing. Genomic DNA extraction from the blood cell samples was performed with the Qiagen DNeasy Blood Extraction Kit. The method was the immunoSEQ multiplex PCR assay. For the multiplex PCR, a mixture combining 60 forward primers for TCR Vbeta segments and 13 reverse primers for TCR Jbeta segments was used. The CDR3 region of rearranged TCR beta genes was amplified from genomic DNA by a multiplex PCR assay. The Illumina HiSeq System was used to sequence the amplified TCR beta libraries as 87-base-pair reads. On the study's bioinformatics: A later analysis counted about 80 million unique TCR beta chains across the 600 to 850 repertoires, and roughly 10 million of these chains were shared by at least two donors. To remove PCR and sequencing errors, raw reads were error-corrected and collapsed into unique sequences using a nearest-neighbor algorithm that merged closely related sequences. V, D and J gene segments were assigned by aligning CDR3 sequences to IMGT reference sequences. For a sequence to be retained, at least a six-nucleotide match to both a V gene segment and a J gene segment was required. A rearrangement was called productive if the CDR3 had no stop codons and remained in frame with V and J, and every other rearrangement was called non-productive. CDR3 was defined by IMGT convention, running from the second conserved V-encoded cysteine to the conserved J-encoded phenylalanine. Sequences without an unambiguous match to a single V gene segment were excluded from the earlier analysis of 587 of the donors. An earlier analysis of 587 of the donors called V segments functional above 56.7% productive rearrangements and segregating when the between-donor standard deviation exceeded 5%. A statistical classification framework was built to diagnose cytomegalovirus status from the catalog of TCR beta chain sequences. In a later analysis, TCR nucleotide sequences were compared against IMGT/GENE-DB human TR gene sequences so that V and J genes could be assigned. Using the TCRdist pipeline, a later analysis assigned CDR3 sequences along with most-parsimonious VDJ recombination scenarios. In a later analysis, each TCR beta chain was defined by its CDR3 amino acid sequence together with its V-gene family, and reads lacking a unique V-gene family were excluded. As a way to deal with suspected cross-contamination and a sequencing artifact, a later analysis dropped hundreds of nucleotide sequences that were highly shared and had low generation probability. A later analysis calculated a clonal expansion index for each public chain from normalized within-repertoire ranks of inferred template counts. A later analysis computed generation probabilities with a VDJ recombination model fitted to out-of-frame rearrangements, and checked the results against IGoR. A later analysis scored TCR-TCR, TCR-HLA and TCR-CMV co-occurrence with hypergeometric tests, applying a repertoire-size bias correction to TCR pairs. In a later analysis, false discovery rates were estimated by permuting HLA or CMV assignments 20 times. In a later analysis, co-occurring TCRs were grouped using DBSCAN, and TCRdist sequence similarity was added for clustering within HLA-allele-positive subsets. Repertoires with fewer than 30,000 or more than 120,000 public chains were left out of co-occurrence clustering, as were four to six repertoires with anomalous nucleotide sharing. TCRdb took this table from immuneACCESS and kept in-frame rearrangements with V and J called. Such tables lack part of the clones; where checked against another copy, unresolved V genes explain under half of the gap, and the rest is unexplained. V and J calls and clone size are as listed in that table; D and trimming were resolved from the DNA. This sample's table has entries for approximately 61,000 clones. Over 2% of the sample is in the top ten clones.

A remark on this clone: It has no known antigen specificity.

This clonotype was sampled from a woman younger than 30 in good health and CMV-seronegative. Material: PBMCs. The chain joins TRBV30 to TRBJ1-3, with no reliable assignment of the D segment. The CDR3 here reads CAWSVTVSGNTIYF. In nucleotides, the sequence is TGTGCCTGGAGTGTAACAGTCTCTGGAAACACCATATATTTT.